The 21 T cell receptor beta chains presented below share a single source sample, sequenced in a study of metastatic and nonmetastatic thyroid tumors. MiXCR re-clonotyped the PCR reads for TCRdb. Counted here are around 20,000 clones, around a sixth occurring once; the ten biggest clones make up around a sixth. No treatment of any kind had been given to any patient before thyroid surgery. Sequencing used blood. All receptors derive from a male donor with papillary thyroid cancer or a benign thyroid nodule (not recorded which). Some clones in this sample may be carry-over from other donors' samples.

This clone was seen ten or more times. The rearrangement links TRBV2 to TRBJ2-3, with 8 nucleotides matching TRBD1. V was pared by 4 bases and J by 3 bases, with 6 bases of the junction left unmatched. The CDR3 covers 15 residues. The germline gives CDR1 SNHLY, CDR2 FYNNEI. This CDR3 is CASSGTGRATDTQYF. As DNA, the CDR3 is TGTGCCAGCAGTGGGACAGGGCGGGCGACAGATACGCAGTATTTT.

This clone appeared many times. This chain connects TRBV10-2 to TRBJ2-3; the match to TRBD1 covers 7 bases. Germline V CDR1 and CDR2: WSHSY, SAAADI. This CDR3 is built from 15 residues. The J segment lost 5 bases and the V segment lost 3 bases, leaving 8 bases of the junction unmatched. CDR3 sequence: CASSDGAGGRDTQYF. CDR3 nucleotide sequence: TGCGCCAGCAGTGATGGGGCAGGGGGTAGAGATACGCAGTATTTT.

The chain links TRBV6-1 to TRBJ1-4, with TRBD1 as a possible D gene (6 bases). V shed 0 bases and J shed 11 bases, with 7 bases lying between them. The CDR3 spans 12 residues. Germline V gene sequence: CDR1 MNHNS, CDR2 SASEGT. CDR3 DNA sequence: TGTGCCAGCAGTGAAGCAGGGGGGAAACTGTTTTTT. It translates to CASSEAGGKLFF.

Many counts were recorded for this clone. The chain joins TRBV5-1 to TRBJ1-3; D is possibly TRBD1 (6 bases). From germline, CDR1 is SGHRS and CDR2 YFSETQ. Between the trimmed V and J ends, which lost 0 bases and 4 bases, there was a span of 11 bases. The CDR3 has 15 amino acids. The CDR3 spells CASSLDRVSGNTIYF. CDR3 DNA sequence: TGCGCCAGCAGCTTGGACAGGGTATCCGGAAACACCATATATTTT.

This clone was detected ten times or more. The chain combines TRBV24-1 with TRBJ2-7, with 7 bases fitting TRBD1. Germline lookup yields CDR1 KGHDR and CDR2 SFDVKD. The CDR3 length is 15 residues. V lost 2 bases, J lost 2 bases, and 5 bases stayed unmatched. The CDR3 DNA reads TGTGCCACCAGTGATTACCAACAGGGGACCTACGAGCAGTACTTC. It encodes CATSDYQQGTYEQYF.

This clone has a count of ten or more. The chain joins TRBV3-1 to TRBJ2-2, with 10 bases that match TRBD2. V lost 0 bases and J lost 6; bases outside the gene matches: 7. The CDR3 is 17 residues long. Looked up from germline, CDR1 is LGHDT and CDR2 is YNNKEL (reference sequence). CDR3 protein: CASSQDPLAGVAGELFF. CDR3 bases: TGTGCCAGCAGCCAAGATCCCCTAGCGGGAGTGGCCGGGGAGCTGTTTTTT.

This clone was counted many times. CDR3 region: CASSLSEKLFF. In DNA form, the CDR3 reads TGTGCCAGCAGTTTAAGTGAAAAACTGTTTTTT. The rearrangement uses TRBV12-3 or TRBV12-4 and TRBJ1-4; no reliable D call. The CDR3 extends over 11 amino acids. V dropped 2 bases and J dropped 7 bases, with 2 bases sitting between them.

This clone was recorded many times. In DNA, the CDR3 is TGTGCCAGCAGCCCCCAACAGGGGATCAGGAACACCATATATTTT. This gives the protein CASSPQQGIRNTIYF. V and J are TRBV9 and TRBJ1-3; 7 bases are shared with TRBD1. Trimming removed 4 bases from V and 7 bases from J; junction bases left unmatched: 11. The germline gives CDR1 SGDLS, CDR2 YYNGEE. There are 15 residues in the CDR3.

The genes are TRBV15 and TRBJ1-1, with unresolved D. The length of the CDR3 is 14 residues. Trimming shortened V by 0 bases and J by 4 bases, and 9 bases separated the two germline ends. CDR1 and CDR2 from the germline V gene are LNHNV and YYDKDF (reference sequence). This CDR3 reads CATSRDFSVTEAFF. CDR3 coding DNA: TGTGCCACCAGCAGAGATTTTTCGGTCACTGAAGCTTTCTTT. The full variable domain, in which reference TRBV15 and TRBJ1-1 provide the parts outside the CDR3, is DAMVIQNPRYQVTQFGKPVTLSCSQTLNHNVMYWYQQKSSQAPKLLFHYYDKDFNNEADTPDNFQSRRPNTSFCFLDIRSPGLGDTAMYLCATSRDFSVTEAFFGQGTRLTVV.

This clone was seen repeatedly, ten times or more. The chain recombines TRBV6-1 with TRBJ1-2; D is ambiguous. This CDR3 region has 13 residues. Per germline, CDR1 MNHNS and CDR2 SASEGT. Between the trimmed V and J ends, which lost 6 bases and 8 bases, there was a span of 16 bases. The CDR3 sequence is CASRIGYLNGYTF. The DNA for the CDR3 is TGTGCCAGCAGGATTGGGTACCTGAACGGCTACACCTTC.

This clone was observed many times. The chain joins TRBV5-1 to TRBJ2-2; D call uncertain. This CDR3 has 13 residues. Trimming took off 4 bases at V and 4 bases at J, with 8 bases between the two ends. Germline V gives CDR1 SGHRS, CDR2 YFSETQ. For the CDR3, the DNA is TGCGCCAGCAGCCCCGTGAGCACCGGGGAGCTGTTTTTT. Protein product: CASSPVSTGELFF.

This chain connects TRBV20-1 to TRBJ2-1; D is unclear. The germline V gene encodes CDR1 DFQATT and CDR2 SNEGSKA (reference sequence). CDR3 length: 14 residues. Trimming removed 2 bases from V and 0 bases from J, with 8 bases in between. The DNA of the CDR3 is TGCAGTGCTAGACAATTTAGCTCCTACAATGAGCAGTTCTTC. It translates to CSARQFSSYNEQFF.

By frequency in the sample, this clone is medium-sized. The chain recombines TRBV11-3 with TRBJ1-1; no clear D. This CDR3 comprises 15 residues. CDR1 and CDR2 from the germline V gene are SGHNT and YENEEA. V dropped 0 bases and J dropped 2 bases, with 10 bases sitting between them. The CDR3 protein is CASSLDFQLNTEAFF. The CDR3 DNA is TGTGCCAGCAGCTTAGACTTCCAGCTTAACACTGAAGCTTTCTTT.

The J gene is TRBJ2-7, the V gene TRBV20-1; the D call may be TRBD1 or TRBD2 (5 bases each). Per germline, CDR1 DFQATT and CDR2 SNEGSKA (reference sequence). V was pared by 0 bases and J by 1 base, with 10 bases between. The CDR3 runs to 14 residues. The CDR3 DNA is TGCAGTGCTAGAGACGGGACGGAGTCCTACGAGCAGTACTTC. Its translation is CSARDGTESYEQYF.

Many counts were recorded for this clone. The chain is built from TRBV19 and TRBJ1-4; 11 bases match TRBD1. J was trimmed by 3 bases and V by 8 bases; bases with no gene match: 8. In germline, CDR1 is LNHDA, CDR2 SQIVND (reference sequence). The CDR3 length is 16 residues. CDR3 nucleotide sequence: TGTGCCAGTGGGAAGGACAGGGGGCTATCTAATGAAAAACTGTTTTTT. Translating it yields CASGKDRGLSNEKLFF.

On this clone: As the CDR3 is not closed by the conserved phenylalanine or tryptophan, this likely results from a read error. The V call is TRBV12-3 or TRBV12-4, the J call TRBJ2-2, with D perhaps matching TRBD2 (5 bases). The V and J ends lost 2 bases and 6 bases respectively, with 10 bases between them. CDR3 length: 14 residues. CDR3 sequence reads: CASSLPAAAGELFY. CDR3 nucleotide sequence: TGTGCCAGCAGTTTACCAGCGGCGGCCGGGGAGCTGTTTTAT.

This clone was seen many times. V gene TRBV19 combines with J gene TRBJ2-7, with D perhaps TRBD1 (5 bases). The V end was cut by 3 bases, the J end by 7 bases, with 13 bases between. CDR1 LNHDA and CDR2 SQIVND come from the germline V gene (reference sequence). CDR3 length: 13 residues. Here the CDR3 DNA reads TGTGCCAGTAGTATTAATCCAGGGCTAGAGCAGTACTTC. This encodes CASSINPGLEQYF.

Many counts were recorded for this clone. This chain uses TRBV12-5 with TRBJ1-6; D might be TRBD1 (6 bases). The CDR3 runs 16 residues. The V end was cut by 6 bases, the J end by 0 bases, with 12 bases between. Per the germline V gene, CDR1 is LGHNT and CDR2 is FRNRAP. This CDR3 reads CASGSTGSSYNSPLHF. Here the CDR3 DNA reads TGTGCTAGTGGCTCAACAGGGAGCTCCTATAATTCACCCCTCCACTTT.

This clone was observed many times. The chain combines TRBV25-1 with TRBJ1-6; TRBD1 aligns across 7 bases. V lost 4 bases, J lost 10 bases, and 7 bases stayed unmatched. Germline CDR1 and CDR2: MGHDK and SYGVNS. The CDR3 consists of 14 residues. The CDR3 coding sequence is TGTGCCAGCAGTGTGACAGGGAGCGGATCACCCCTCCACTTT. Translated: CASSVTGSGSPLHF.

The chain carries TRBV15 and TRBJ2-3; 9 nucleotides line up with TRBD2. Germline V gene lookup returns CDR1 LNHNV and CDR2 YYDKDF (reference sequence). CDR3 length: 18 residues. Germline trimming cut 0 bases from V and 5 bases from J; bases unmatched to any gene: 12. This chain's CDR3 is CATSRDTLAGGPEDTQYF. The CDR3 nucleotides are TGTGCCACCAGCAGAGATACATTGGCGGGAGGGCCCGAAGATACGCAGTATTTT. Variable domain in full (rest from reference TRBV15 and TRBJ2-3): DAMVIQNPRYQVTQFGKPVTLSCSQTLNHNVMYWYQQKSSQAPKLLFHYYDKDFNNEADTPDNFQSRRPNTSFCFLDIRSPGLGDTAMYLCATSRDTLAGGPEDTQYFGPGTRLTVL.

This clone has more than one count but fewer than ten. One end of the junction varies from germline; a read error may be responsible. The J gene is TRBJ2-1, the V gene TRBV27; 7 bases match TRBD2. Germline V CDR1 and CDR2: MNHEY, SMNVEV (reference sequence). The CDR3 contains 15 residues. This CDR3 is CAGSTSGIGYNEQFF. In DNA, the CDR3 is TGTGCCGGCAGTACCAGCGGGATCGGCTACAATGAGCAGTTCTTC.